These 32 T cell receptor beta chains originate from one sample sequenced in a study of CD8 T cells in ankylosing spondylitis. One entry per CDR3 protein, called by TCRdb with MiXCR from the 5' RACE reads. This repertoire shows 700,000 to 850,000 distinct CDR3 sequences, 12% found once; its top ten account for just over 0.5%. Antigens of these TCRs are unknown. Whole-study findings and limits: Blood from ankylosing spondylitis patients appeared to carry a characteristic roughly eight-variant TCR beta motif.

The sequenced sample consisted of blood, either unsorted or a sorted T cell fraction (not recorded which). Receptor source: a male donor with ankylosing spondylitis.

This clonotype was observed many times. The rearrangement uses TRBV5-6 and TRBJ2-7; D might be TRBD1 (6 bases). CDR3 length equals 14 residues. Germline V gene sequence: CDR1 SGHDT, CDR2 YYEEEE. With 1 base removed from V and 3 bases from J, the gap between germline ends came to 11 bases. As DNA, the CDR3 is TGTGCCAGCAGCTTGACGGGACAACTCTACGAGCAGTACTTC. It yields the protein CASSLTGQLYEQYF.

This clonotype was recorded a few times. The CDR3 DNA sequence: TGTGCCAGCAGCTTTAGCCCGGGCACAGATACGCAGTATTTT. This gives the protein CASSFSPGTDTQYF. The chain recombines TRBV7-3 with TRBJ2-3; D ambiguous. Per germline, CDR1 SGHTA and CDR2 FQGTGA. V gave up 3 bases and J gave up 1 base, with 8 bases separating them. This CDR3 spans 14 amino acids.

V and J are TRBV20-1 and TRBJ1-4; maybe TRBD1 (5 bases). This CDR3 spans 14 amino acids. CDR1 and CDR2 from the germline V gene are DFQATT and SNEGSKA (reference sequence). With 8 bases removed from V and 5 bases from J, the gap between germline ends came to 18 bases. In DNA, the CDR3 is TGCAGTTCGGCCAGGGTTTCTTCGAATGAAAAACTGTTTTTT. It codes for CSSARVSSNEKLFF.

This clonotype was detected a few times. The chain's CDR3 is CASPGGTLPSEDTGELFF. CDR3 in DNA: TGTGCCAGCCCGGGGGGGACACTCCCTTCTGAGGACACCGGGGAGCTGTTTTTT. The genes are TRBV28 and TRBJ2-2; 8 bases line up with TRBD2. Germline loops: CDR1 MDHEN, CDR2 SYDVKM. J was trimmed by 3 bases and V by 8 bases; bases with no gene match: 17. The CDR3 is 18 residues long.

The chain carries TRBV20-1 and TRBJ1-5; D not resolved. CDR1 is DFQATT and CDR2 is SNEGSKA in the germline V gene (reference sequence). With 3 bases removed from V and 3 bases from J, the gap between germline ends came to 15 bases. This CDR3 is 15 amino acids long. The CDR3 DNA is TGCAGTGCTAGGGACGCCGAAACGGTCAATCAGCCCCAGCATTTT. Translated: CSARDAETVNQPQHF.

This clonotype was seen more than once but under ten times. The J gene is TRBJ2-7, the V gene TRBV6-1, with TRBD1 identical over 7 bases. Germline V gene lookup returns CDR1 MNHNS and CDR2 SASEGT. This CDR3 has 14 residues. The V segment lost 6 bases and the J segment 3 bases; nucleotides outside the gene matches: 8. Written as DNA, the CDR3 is TGTGCCAGCAGGCCGGGACAGCCGATCTACGAGCAGTACTTC. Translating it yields CASRPGQPIYEQYF.

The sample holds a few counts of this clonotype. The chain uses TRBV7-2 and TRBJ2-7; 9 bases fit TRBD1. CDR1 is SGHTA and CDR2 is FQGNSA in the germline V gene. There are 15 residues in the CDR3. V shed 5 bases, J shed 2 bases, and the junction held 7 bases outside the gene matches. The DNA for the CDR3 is TGTGCCAGCAGCCAGGGACAGGGAATTACCTACGAGCAGTACTTC. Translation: CASSQGQGITYEQYF.

CDR3: CASSEGLRQGRDTQYF. For the CDR3, the DNA is TGCGCCAGCAGTGAGGGCTTGCGACAGGGGAGGGATACGCAGTATTTT. The chain is built from TRBV10-2 and TRBJ2-3; 8 bases align to TRBD1. Trimming removed 2 bases from V and 6 bases from J; junction bases left unmatched: 10. CDR3 length: 16 amino acids. Looked up from germline, CDR1 is WSHSY and CDR2 is SAAADI.

The CDR3 is CATSRDPQLSSGNTIYF. CDR3 in DNA: TGTGCCACCAGCAGAGATCCTCAGCTAAGCTCTGGAAACACCATATATTTT. J is TRBJ1-3 and V is TRBV15; no firm D call. Germline CDR1 reads LNHNV; CDR2 reads YYDKDF (reference sequence). Trimming took off 0 bases at V and 0 bases at J, with 12 bases between the two ends. The CDR3 consists of 17 residues. The full variable domain, completed using reference TRBV15 and TRBJ1-3, is DAMVIQNPRYQVTQFGKPVTLSCSQTLNHNVMYWYQQKSSQAPKLLFHYYDKDFNNEADTPDNFQSRRPNTSFCFLDIRSPGLGDTAMYLCATSRDPQLSSGNTIYFGEGSWLTVV.

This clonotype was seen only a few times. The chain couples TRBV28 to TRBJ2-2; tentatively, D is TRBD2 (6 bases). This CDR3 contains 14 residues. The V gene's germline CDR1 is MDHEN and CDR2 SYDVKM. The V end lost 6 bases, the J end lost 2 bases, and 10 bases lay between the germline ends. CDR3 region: CASRGAGNTGELFF. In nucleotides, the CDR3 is TGTGCCAGCAGAGGAGCGGGTAACACCGGGGAGCTGTTTTTT.

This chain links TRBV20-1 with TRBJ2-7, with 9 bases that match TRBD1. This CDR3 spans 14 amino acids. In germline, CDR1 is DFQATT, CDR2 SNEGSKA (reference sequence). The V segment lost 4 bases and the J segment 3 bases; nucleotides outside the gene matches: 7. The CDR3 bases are TGCAGTGCTACGCCGGGACAGGGAAGCTACGAGCAGTACTTC. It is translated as CSATPGQGSYEQYF.

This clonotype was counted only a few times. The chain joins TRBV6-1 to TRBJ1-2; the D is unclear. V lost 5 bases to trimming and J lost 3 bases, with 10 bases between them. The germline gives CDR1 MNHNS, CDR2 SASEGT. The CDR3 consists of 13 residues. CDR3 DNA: TGTGCCAGCAGTCCTGACGGAGACTATGGCTACACCTTC. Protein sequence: CASSPDGDYGYTF.

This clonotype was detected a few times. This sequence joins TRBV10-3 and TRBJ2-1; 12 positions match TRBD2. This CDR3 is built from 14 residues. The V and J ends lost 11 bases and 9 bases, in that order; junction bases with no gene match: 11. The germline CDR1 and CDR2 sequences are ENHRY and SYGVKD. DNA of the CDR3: TGTGCCGCCGGTTCTAGCGGGGGGGACGGTGAGCAGTTCTTC. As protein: CAAGSSGGDGEQFF.

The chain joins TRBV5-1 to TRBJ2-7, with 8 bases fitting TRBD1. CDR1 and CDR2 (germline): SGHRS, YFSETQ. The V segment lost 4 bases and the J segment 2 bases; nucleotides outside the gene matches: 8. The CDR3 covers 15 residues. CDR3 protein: CASSPVQGVPYEQYF. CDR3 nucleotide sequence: TGCGCCAGCAGCCCTGTACAGGGGGTACCCTACGAGCAGTACTTC.

The CDR3 sequence: CASSASPGLADRDTQYF. CDR3 in DNA: TGTGCCAGCTCAGCTTCACCGGGACTAGCGGATCGAGATACGCAGTATTTT. The rearrangement joins TRBV18 to TRBJ2-3; 11 bases align to TRBD2. Per the germline V gene, CDR1 is KGHSH and CDR2 is LQKENI. The J segment lost 5 bases and the V segment lost 5 bases, leaving 12 bases of the junction unmatched. The CDR3 is 17 amino acids.

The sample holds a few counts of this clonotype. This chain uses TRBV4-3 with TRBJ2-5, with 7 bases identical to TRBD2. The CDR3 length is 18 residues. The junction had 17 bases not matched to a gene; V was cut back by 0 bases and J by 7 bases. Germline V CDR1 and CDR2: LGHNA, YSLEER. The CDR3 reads CASSQDSLGERGGGTQYF. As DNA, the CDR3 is TGCGCCAGCAGCCAAGATAGCCTAGGAGAGCGGGGCGGGGGGACCCAGTACTTC.

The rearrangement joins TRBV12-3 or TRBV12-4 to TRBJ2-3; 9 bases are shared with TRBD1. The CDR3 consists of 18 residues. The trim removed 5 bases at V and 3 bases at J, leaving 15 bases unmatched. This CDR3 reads CASSRRLTGGGRTDTQYF. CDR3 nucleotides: TGTGCCAGCAGTCGCCGTCTCACAGGGGGCGGTCGAACAGATACGCAGTATTTT.

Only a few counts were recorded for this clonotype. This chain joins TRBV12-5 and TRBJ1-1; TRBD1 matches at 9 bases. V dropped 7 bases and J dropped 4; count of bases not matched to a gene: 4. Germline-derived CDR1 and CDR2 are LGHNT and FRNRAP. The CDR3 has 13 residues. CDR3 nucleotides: TGTGCTAGTGCTACGACAGGGGGCACTGAAGCTTTCTTT. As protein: CASATTGGTEAFF.

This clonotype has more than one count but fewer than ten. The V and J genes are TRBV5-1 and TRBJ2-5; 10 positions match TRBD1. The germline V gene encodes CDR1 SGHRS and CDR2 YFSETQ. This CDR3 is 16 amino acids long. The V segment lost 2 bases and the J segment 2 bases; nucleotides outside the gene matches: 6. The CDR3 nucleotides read TGCGCCAGCAGCTTTGGGACAGGGGCCATTCAAGAGACCCAGTACTTC. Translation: CASSFGTGAIQETQYF.

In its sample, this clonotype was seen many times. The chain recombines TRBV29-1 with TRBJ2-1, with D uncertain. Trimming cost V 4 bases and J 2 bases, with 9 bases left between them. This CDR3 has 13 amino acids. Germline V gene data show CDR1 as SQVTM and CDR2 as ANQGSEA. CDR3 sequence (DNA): TGCAGCGTTGGCCAGGCAACCTACAATGAGCAGTTCTTC. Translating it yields CSVGQATYNEQFF.

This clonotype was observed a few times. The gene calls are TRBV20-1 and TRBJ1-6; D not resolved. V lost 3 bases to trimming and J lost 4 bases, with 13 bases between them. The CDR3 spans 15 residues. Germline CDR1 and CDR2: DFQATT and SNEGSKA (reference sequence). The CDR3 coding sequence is TGCAGTGCTAGTGGCGGGAGAGGGTATAATTCACCCCTCCACTTT. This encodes CSASGGRGYNSPLHF.

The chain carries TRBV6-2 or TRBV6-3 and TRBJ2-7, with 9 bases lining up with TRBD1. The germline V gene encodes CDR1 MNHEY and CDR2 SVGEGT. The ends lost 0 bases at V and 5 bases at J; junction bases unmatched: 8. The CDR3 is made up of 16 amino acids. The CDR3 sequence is CASSYSKGTGIHEQYF. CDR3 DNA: TGTGCCAGCAGTTACTCGAAAGGGACAGGGATCCACGAGCAGTACTTC.

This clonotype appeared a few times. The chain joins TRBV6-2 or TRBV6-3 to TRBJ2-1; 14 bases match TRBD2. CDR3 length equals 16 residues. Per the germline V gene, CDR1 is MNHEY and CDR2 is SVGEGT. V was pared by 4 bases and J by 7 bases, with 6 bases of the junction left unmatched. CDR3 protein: CASSFGLAGGLNEQFF. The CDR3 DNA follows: TGTGCCAGCAGTTTCGGACTAGCGGGAGGACTAAATGAGCAGTTCTTC.

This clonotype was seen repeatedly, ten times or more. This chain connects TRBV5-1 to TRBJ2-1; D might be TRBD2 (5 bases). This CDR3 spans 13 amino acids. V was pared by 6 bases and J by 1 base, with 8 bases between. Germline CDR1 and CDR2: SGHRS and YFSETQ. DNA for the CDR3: TGCGCCAGCACCGGCGGGTCCTACAATGAGCAGTTCTTC. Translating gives CASTGGSYNEQFF.

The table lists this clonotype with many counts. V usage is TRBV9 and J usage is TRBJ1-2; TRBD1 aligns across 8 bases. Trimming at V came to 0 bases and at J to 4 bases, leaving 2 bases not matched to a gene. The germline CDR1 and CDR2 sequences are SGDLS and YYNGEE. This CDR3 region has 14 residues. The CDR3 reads CASSVEDRGYGYTF. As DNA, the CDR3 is TGTGCCAGCAGCGTAGAAGACAGGGGCTATGGCTACACCTTC.

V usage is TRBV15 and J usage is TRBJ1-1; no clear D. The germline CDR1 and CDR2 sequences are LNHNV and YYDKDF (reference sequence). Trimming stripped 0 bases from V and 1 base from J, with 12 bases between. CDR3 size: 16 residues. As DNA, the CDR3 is TGTGCCACCAGCAGAGATCTCCTGGGCTCGAACACTGAAGCTTTCTTT. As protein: CATSRDLLGSNTEAFF.

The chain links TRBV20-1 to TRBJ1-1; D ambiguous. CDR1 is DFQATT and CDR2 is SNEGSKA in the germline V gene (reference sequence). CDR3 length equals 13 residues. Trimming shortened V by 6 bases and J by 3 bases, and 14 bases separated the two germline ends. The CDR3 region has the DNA TGCAGTGCGGGCCCAGTGATCCACACTGAAGCTTTCTTT. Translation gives CSAGPVIHTEAFF.

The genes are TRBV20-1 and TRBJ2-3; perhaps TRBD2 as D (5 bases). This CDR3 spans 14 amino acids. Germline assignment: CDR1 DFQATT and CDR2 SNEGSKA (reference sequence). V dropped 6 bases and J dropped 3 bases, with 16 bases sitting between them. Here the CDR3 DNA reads TGCAGTGCCGGCAGAGAGGGAATGACAGATACGCAGTATTTT. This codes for CSAGREGMTDTQYF.

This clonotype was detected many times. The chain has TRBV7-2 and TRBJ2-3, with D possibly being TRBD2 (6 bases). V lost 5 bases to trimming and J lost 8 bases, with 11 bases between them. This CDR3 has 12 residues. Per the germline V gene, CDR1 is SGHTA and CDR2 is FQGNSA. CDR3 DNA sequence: TGTGCCAGCAGCCCATCGCGGGGTACGCAGTATTTT. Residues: CASSPSRGTQYF.

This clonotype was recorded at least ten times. CDR3 DNA sequence: TGTGCCAGCAGTTTTAGGGCAGGGAATCAGCCCCAGCATTTT. Protein product: CASSFRAGNQPQHF. This rearrangement joins TRBV5-6 to TRBJ1-5, with a weak D call TRBD1 (5 bases). This CDR3 has 14 amino acids. Germline V gives CDR1 SGHDT, CDR2 YYEEEE. Trimming left V 5 bases short and J 4 bases short, with 13 bases between. Full variable domain (missing parts from reference TRBV5-6 and TRBJ1-5): DAGVTQSPTHLIKTRGQQVTLRCSPKSGHDTVSWYQQALGQGPQFIFQYYEEEERQRGNFPDRFSGHQFPNYSSELNVNALLLGDSALYLCASSFRAGNQPQHFGDGTRLSIL.

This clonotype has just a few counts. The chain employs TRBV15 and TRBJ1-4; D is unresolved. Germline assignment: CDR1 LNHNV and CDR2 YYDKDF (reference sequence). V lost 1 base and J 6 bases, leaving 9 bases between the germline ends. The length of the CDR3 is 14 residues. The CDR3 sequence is CATSRASPDEKLFF. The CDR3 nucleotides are TGTGCCACCAGCAGAGCCAGTCCGGATGAAAAACTGTTTTTT.

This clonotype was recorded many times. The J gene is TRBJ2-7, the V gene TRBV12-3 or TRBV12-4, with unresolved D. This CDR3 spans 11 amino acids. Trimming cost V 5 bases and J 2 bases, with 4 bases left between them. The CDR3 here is CASSHTYEQYF. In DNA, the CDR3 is TGTGCCAGCAGTCATACCTACGAGCAGTACTTC.